This T cell receptor (beta chain) came from a study of T cells after yellow fever vaccination. Overall study: Low-cell-number fractions underwent preparation using SMART-Seq v4 Ultra Low Input.

J lost 0 bases, V lost 6 bases, and 7 bases had no gene match. Germline CDR1 is SGHTA and CDR2 is FQGNSA. The CDR3 runs to 15 residues. This clonotype has a handful of counts. In making TCR cDNA, 5'RACE template switching added a universal primer site and UMIs to it. TCRdb reprocessed the 5' RACE reads via MiXCR and lists one record per CDR3 protein. The sample shows some 350,000 distinct CDR3 sequences, over 5% of them seen only once. This chain uses TRBV7-2 with TRBJ2-7; TRBD1 aligns across 8 bases. Source: PBMCs, taken 5 days after the yellow fever booster vaccination. This TCR derives from a man aged 25 to 40 who received the YFV17D yellow fever vaccine. The DNA of the CDR3 is TGTGCCAGCAGTCGTAGGGACAGGAGCTCCTACGAGCAGTACTTC. It codes for CASSRRDRSSYEQYF.